The source of this TCR beta chain is a study of blood T cell repertoires in COVID-19 (dated by TCRdb to about 2020). For context, the study as a whole: Samples covering the acute and convalescent phases of COVID-19 were provided by collaborators in the United States, Italy and Spain. Samples came from the ongoing ImmuneRACE study (first 160 participants) plus 1,254 subjects from 6 global collaborators. A de-identified subject ID, COVID-19 status, age in years and sex were almost always included in the sample metadata. Subjects who had been exposed to COVID-19, were actively infected with it, or had recovered from it provided the deeply sampled blood TCRbeta repertoires that made up the dataset. A freely available public database, intended as a resource for researchers studying the immune response to SARS-CoV-2, is where the repertoires were released. The material from the prospective study consisted of cDNA or gDNA derived from T cells, B-cell-depleted T cells, or PBMCs. HLA class I and class II types, where available, came from metadata supplied by the sample provider rather than from assay-based typing. Study-wide conclusions, independent of this receptor: The amount of clinical and demographic metadata varied by source and participant and was provided uncurated.

The immunoSEQ Assay, a bias-controlled multiplex PCR, was used to amplify TCRbeta CDR3 regions from genomic DNA. From the authors' description of their analysis: The number of nucleated cells in each sample was estimated from the amplification of reference gene primers within the assay. To quantify the absolute abundance of each unique TCRbeta CDR3 rearrangement, sequence reads were collapsed and filtered. For each sample, productive Simpson clonality was calculated as the square root of Simpson's diversity index across productive rearrangements. Imported from immuneACCESS, the table was reduced by TCRdb to in-frame sequences with V and J called. These copies leave out some clones; in studies compared against another copy, an unresolved V gene accounts for under half, and the cause of the remainder is not known. V and J calls and clone size are those listed in that table; D and trimming were worked out from the DNA. The table for this sample lists roughly 330,000 clones; roughly 86% of them were counted only once. Together, the top ten hold roughly 5.3% of the sample.

A single count supports this clone. Its antigen is not yet known. Base qualities were left out, and no much larger clone turns up one base away. From the cysteine up to the phenylalanine, the CDR3 has a length of 14 residues. This entry keeps only the CDR3 DNA: 42 bases, framed from base 1. The V and J ends are trimmed by 3 bases and 1 base, leaving 9 bases between them. The germline V gene encodes CDR1 MNHEY and CDR2 SMNVEV (reference sequence). Enrolling through a virtual design, the prospective study's participants ranged in age from about 18 to 89 years and lived across roughly 24 United States geographic areas. In the prospective study, participants were assigned to cohorts based on the clinical history participants reported in a screening survey and a study questionnaire. Recovered participants in ImmuneRACE Cohort 3 were defined by two consecutive negative NP/OP PCR tests, clearance by a healthcare professional, or resolution of symptoms. In the prospective study, whole blood, serum and a nasopharyngeal or oropharyngeal swab were collected from each participant by mobile phlebotomists. Over an approximately two-month period, participants in the prospective study had the option of providing additional blood draws and questionnaires. Before DNA extraction, blood samples from the prospective study were shipped at room temperature or frozen.

The sequence is built from TRBV27 and TRBJ2-5; the D gene is possibly TRBD2, with 6 bases matching. Material: PBMCs or T cells enriched from blood (not recorded which). The TCR comes from a woman aged 25 to 39 who had recovered from COVID-19. The nucleotides are TGTGCCAGCAGTTTGGAGGGTAGCCAAGAGACCCAGTACTTC. This translates into CASSLEGSQETQYF.